This TCR beta chain was sequenced for a study of beta chain features in type 1 diabetes. The whole isolated RNA underwent reverse transcription, so sequencing captured expressed TCRB transcripts. TCRdb's table, derived via immunoSEQ multiplex PCR, lists solely in-frame clones and lacks some. The table has some 270,000 clones, 12% to 15% seen once. V lost 3 bases and J lost 3, with 12 bases in between. Looked up from germline, CDR1 is KGHSH and CDR2 is LQKENI. This CDR3 is 14 amino acids long. The rearrangement links TRBV18 to TRBJ2-7; a weak D match, TRBD1 (6 bases). This TCR derives from a woman in her thirties or forties in good health. Sequencing used naive CD4+ T cells from blood. This chain's CDR3 is CASSPGGQNYEQYF. The CDR3 DNA reads TGTGCCAGCTCACCGGGCGGACAGAACTACGAGCAGTACTTC.